Shown below are 32 T cell receptor beta chains from a single sample sequenced in a study of cytomegalovirus exposure and HLA in healthy donors. 13 Jbeta primers and 60 Vbeta primers were used for the PCR. Assay: immunoSEQ multiplex PCR; the TCRdb copy retains only in-frame clones and omits some. Among 160,000 or so clones, 60% to 80% were seen once, and the ten largest hold 9.5% to 10%. Sequencing input: PBMCs. These receptors came from a man aged 18 to 35 in good health and CMV-seropositive.

The chain combines TRBV15 with TRBJ2-5; the match to TRBD2 covers 8 bases. CDR1 is LNHNV, CDR2 YYDKDF, per germline (reference sequence). The CDR3 runs 13 residues. V lost 7 bases to trimming and J lost 3 bases; unmatched junction nucleotides: 4. This CDR3 reads CATTPGLEETQYF. The CDR3 nucleotides read TGTGCCACCACCCCGGGACTAGAAGAGACCCAGTACTTC.

The J gene is TRBJ2-1, the V gene TRBV25-1, with 10 bases identical to TRBD2. Germline CDR1 reads MGHDK; CDR2 reads SYGVNS. CDR3 size: 16 residues. The V gene end was trimmed by 2 bases and the J gene end by 7 bases; junction bases not matched to a gene: 8. CDR3 residues: CASSEPSSGRINEQFF. The CDR3 DNA sequence: TGTGCCAGCAGTGAACCCTCTAGCGGGAGAATAAATGAGCAGTTCTTC.

The V gene is TRBV27, the J gene TRBJ1-1; 9 bases fit TRBD1. CDR1 is MNHEY, CDR2 SMNVEV, per germline (reference sequence). Unmatched junction bases numbered 8, after V lost 8 bases and J lost 1 base. The CDR3 is made up of 15 amino acids. The CDR3 coding sequence is TGTGCCAGCTCCCGGGACAGGGCTTCGAACACTGAAGCTTTCTTT. The encoded protein is CASSRDRASNTEAFF.

The CDR3 reads CASSLEGVNTEAFF. Written as DNA, the CDR3 is TGTGCCAGCAGCTTAGAAGGGGTGAACACTGAAGCTTTCTTT. This chain links TRBV7-9 with TRBJ1-1; tentatively, D is TRBD1 (5 bases). Between the trimmed V and J ends, which lost 1 base and 0 bases, there was a span of 6 bases. Germline assignment: CDR1 SEHNR and CDR2 FQNEAQ (reference sequence). The CDR3 extends over 14 amino acids.

V and J are TRBV19 and TRBJ1-4; 7 bases are a match to TRBD1. The trim removed 4 bases at V and 7 bases at J, leaving 6 bases unmatched. The CDR3 is 14 amino acids. The germline CDR1 and CDR2 sequences are LNHDA and SQIVND (reference sequence). DNA for the CDR3: TGTGCCAGTAGTACTTCAGGGGGACGTGAAAAACTGTTTTTT. It is translated as CASSTSGGREKLFF. Looking up the rest from reference TRBV19 and TRBJ1-4 gives the full variable domain: DGGITQSPKYLFRKEGQNVTLSCEQNLNHDAMYWYRQDPGQGLRLIYYSQIVNDFQKGDIAEGYSVSREKKESFPLTVTSAQKNPTAFYLCASSTSGGREKLFFGSGTQLSVL.

The chain recombines TRBV6-1 with TRBJ2-5; 8 bases agree with TRBD1. J gave up 5 bases and V 2 bases, and 10 bases lay outside the gene matches. From germline, CDR1 is MNHNS and CDR2 SASEGT. CDR3 length: 16 residues. The CDR3 protein is CASSEQPGQEWETQYF. For the CDR3, the DNA is TGTGCCAGCAGTGAACAACCGGGACAGGAGTGGGAGACCCAGTACTTC.

This chain uses TRBV7-9 with TRBJ2-2; D is possibly TRBD2 (6 bases). The CDR3 has 15 amino acids. The V end lost 4 bases, the J end lost 4 bases, and 13 bases lay between the germline ends. Germline CDR1 reads SEHNR; CDR2 reads FQNEAQ (reference sequence). DNA for the CDR3: TGTGCCAGCAGCTACCGGGGGACCGGCACCGGGGAGCTGTTTTTT. Translating it yields CASSYRGTGTGELFF.

J is TRBJ1-2 and V is TRBV6-5, with D hard to call. There are 14 residues in the CDR3. Trimming pared 0 bases from V and 7 bases from J, leaving 12 bases between. Germline-derived CDR1 and CDR2 are MNHEY and SVGAGI. CDR3 nucleotides: TGTGCCAGCAGTTACTCGTCTACTATTTTTGGCTACACCTTC. This sequence encodes CASSYSSTIFGYTF.

This clone is a singleton in its sample. V gene TRBV6-5 combines with J gene TRBJ1-4; 8 bases agree with TRBD1. The germline V gene has CDR1 MNHEY and CDR2 SVGAGI. V trimming: 6 bases; J trimming: 8 bases; junction bases outside the gene matches: 5. The CDR3 runs to 13 residues. The CDR3: CASSRDRGEKLFF. CDR3 bases: TGTGCCAGCAGCCGTGACAGGGGCGAAAAACTGTTTTTT.

V usage is TRBV14 and J usage is TRBJ1-6, with TRBD1 identical over 7 bases. Trimming removed 3 bases from V and 3 bases from J; junction bases left unmatched: 5. The CDR3 contains 16 residues. CDR1 SGHDN and CDR2 FVKESK come from the germline V gene. The CDR3 loop reads CASSHGTAFYNSPLHF. DNA of the CDR3: TGTGCCAGCAGCCACGGGACAGCGTTCTATAATTCACCCCTCCACTTT.

V and J are TRBV5-6 and TRBJ2-3, with 8 bases matching TRBD2. With V trimmed by 1 base and J by 5 bases, 6 bases remained unmatched. There are 15 residues in the CDR3. Germline V gives CDR1 SGHDT, CDR2 YYEEEE. CDR3 DNA sequence: TGTGCCAGCAGCTTGTTACGGGGGGGGGTAGATACGCAGTATTTT. Residues: CASSLLRGGVDTQYF.

In regard to this clone: The same CDR3 is also encoded by other DNA sequences in this sample. This chain uses TRBV7-9 with TRBJ1-5; TRBD1 agrees at 11 bases. Losses at the gene ends were 6 bases for V and 9 bases for J; bases not matched to a gene: 10. Germline assignment: CDR1 SEHNR and CDR2 FQNEAQ (reference sequence). CDR3 length: 15 amino acids. Written as DNA, the CDR3 is TGTGCCAGCAGTCCGGGGACAGGGGGTTCTTCGCCCCAGCATTTT. It is translated as CASSPGTGGSSPQHF.

In this sample, this clone turned up once. V gene TRBV19 combines with J gene TRBJ1-3; tentative D call: TRBD1 (5 bases). This CDR3 comprises 15 residues. The germline V gene has CDR1 LNHDA and CDR2 SQIVND (reference sequence). V shed 7 bases and J shed 0 bases, with 13 bases lying between them. The DNA of the CDR3 is TGTGCCAGTACTCCGTTCAGGGACTCTGGAAACACCATATATTTT. Residues: CASTPFRDSGNTIYF.

This clone was observed a few times. This chain joins TRBV6-1 and TRBJ1-4; D unclear. The CDR3 spans 12 residues. From germline, CDR1 is MNHNS and CDR2 SASEGT. The V end was cut by 4 bases, the J end by 3 bases, with 3 bases between. The CDR3 protein is CASSAANEKLFF. CDR3 DNA: TGTGCCAGCAGTGCAGCTAATGAAAAACTGTTTTTT.

The chain is built from TRBV7-8 and TRBJ1-5, with a tentative D call TRBD1 (5 bases). This CDR3 has 15 amino acids. V was trimmed by 1 base and J by 3 bases, leaving 10 bases between them. Germline V gene lookup returns CDR1 SGHVS and CDR2 FQNEAQ. The DNA of the CDR3 is TGTGCCAGCAGCTTAGAGGCAGGGTTCAATCAGCCCCAGCATTTT. Its protein product is CASSLEAGFNQPQHF.

The J gene is TRBJ1-5, the V gene TRBV6-5; TRBD1 aligns across 9 bases. The CDR3 runs 15 residues. Per the germline V gene, CDR1 is MNHEY and CDR2 is SVGAGI. The V segment lost 6 bases and the J segment 3 bases; nucleotides outside the gene matches: 6. The CDR3 here is CASRPQGATNQPQHF. In DNA, the CDR3 is TGTGCCAGCAGGCCACAGGGGGCCACCAATCAGCCCCAGCATTTT.

The V gene is TRBV11-2, the J gene TRBJ2-5, with 7 nucleotides matching TRBD2. Germline-derived CDR1 and CDR2 are SGHAT and FQNNGV. The CDR3 is made up of 14 amino acids. With V trimmed by 6 bases and J by 0 bases, 4 bases remained unmatched. This chain's CDR3 is CASRAGVNQETQYF. CDR3 DNA: TGTGCCAGCAGGGCGGGGGTTAACCAAGAGACCCAGTACTTC.

The rearrangement joins TRBV6-1 to TRBJ2-1, with D perhaps matching TRBD2 (5 bases). Trimming left V 7 bases short and J 6 bases short, with 19 bases between. Germline assignment: CDR1 MNHNS and CDR2 SASEGT. This CDR3 is 15 amino acids long. The CDR3 protein is CASIDGEQPRNEQFF. The CDR3 DNA sequence: TGTGCCAGCATAGATGGGGAGCAACCTCGCAATGAGCAGTTCTTC.

The rearrangement uses TRBV2 and TRBJ2-2; tentatively, D is TRBD1 (6 bases). From germline, CDR1 is SNHLY and CDR2 FYNNEI. Trimming stripped 7 bases from V and 2 bases from J, with 17 bases between. This CDR3 has 16 amino acids. CDR3 in amino acids: CASTTRTAINTGELFF. The DNA of the CDR3 is TGTGCCAGCACAACCCGGACAGCCATAAACACCGGGGAGCTGTTTTTT.

V usage is TRBV5-4 and J usage is TRBJ2-5, with 7 bases identical to TRBD1. The DNA matches TRBJ2-7 better at its end, which makes the J call doubtful. The CDR3 has 14 residues. Germline CDR1 reads SGHNT; CDR2 reads YYREEE (reference sequence). This chain's CDR3 is CASSSMTGLPEQYF. The CDR3 DNA reads TGTGCCAGCAGCTCCATGACAGGGCTCCCCGAGCAGTACTTC.

The CDR3 sequence: CASSFALRADTQYF. CDR3 coding DNA: TGCGCCAGCAGCTTCGCCCTTCGCGCAGATACGCAGTATTTT. V is TRBV5-1 and J is TRBJ2-3, with D hard to call. CDR3 length equals 14 residues. Germline loops: CDR1 SGHRS, CDR2 YFSETQ. V lost 2 bases, J lost 4 bases, and 11 bases lay in between.

This clone was picked up a small number of times. The rearrangement joins TRBV4-3 to TRBJ1-6; 8 bases are shared with TRBD1. Germline lookup yields CDR1 LGHNA and CDR2 YSLEER. This CDR3 is 18 amino acids long. V trimming: 4 bases; J trimming: 10 bases; junction bases outside the gene matches: 18. CDR3 in DNA: TGCGCCAGCAGCCTCGGACAGGGATCAGCAGCAGGATCCTCACCCCTCCACTTT. As protein: CASSLGQGSAAGSSPLHF.

This clone occurred once. The J gene is TRBJ1-4, the V gene TRBV2; weak D call: TRBD1 (6 bases). The germline V gene encodes CDR1 SNHLY and CDR2 FYNNEI. The CDR3 consists of 14 residues. The V end was cut by 6 bases, the J end by 0 bases, with 8 bases between. In DNA form, the CDR3 reads TGTGCCAGCAGGTGGACAGCAACTAATGAAAAACTGTTTTTT. Amino acid sequence: CASRWTATNEKLFF.

This clone has a handful of counts. The chain has TRBV18 and TRBJ2-7, with TRBD2 identical over 9 bases. The CDR3 spans 14 residues. CDR1 is KGHSH and CDR2 is LQKENI in the germline V gene. With V trimmed by 6 bases and J by 4 bases, 7 bases remained unmatched. The CDR3 nucleotides are TGTGCCAGCTCTAGCGGGAGTTTTACGTACGAGCAGTACTTC. Its translation is CASSSGSFTYEQYF.

This chain connects TRBV6-5 to TRBJ1-5, with no clear D. Trimming removed 4 bases at V and 5 bases at J, with 12 bases between. The germline CDR1 and CDR2 sequences are MNHEY and SVGAGI. The CDR3 covers 14 residues. The CDR3 nucleotides read TGTGCCAGCAGTTGGCGGGGAATTGATCAGCCCCAGCATTTT. Its protein product is CASSWRGIDQPQHF.

The chain employs TRBV11-3 and TRBJ2-2; D might be TRBD2 (5 bases). The germline CDR1 and CDR2 sequences are SGHNT and YENEEA. This CDR3 comprises 17 residues. V lost 0 bases and J 5 bases, leaving 16 bases between the germline ends. CDR3 coding DNA: TGTGCCAGCAGCTTAGATGCGGGTGGATTTTATACCGGGGAGCTGTTTTTT. It yields the protein CASSLDAGGFYTGELFF.

The J gene is TRBJ2-1, the V gene TRBV19, with D perhaps matching TRBD2 (5 bases). The ends were cut back, 6 bases at V and 10 bases at J, with 10 bases in the middle. This CDR3 contains 11 residues. Germline CDR1 LNHDA, CDR2 SQIVND (reference sequence). The CDR3 here is CASRFRGEQFF. The CDR3 DNA reads as TGTGCCAGTAGGTTCCGAGGGGAGCAGTTCTTC. Looking up the rest from reference TRBV19 and TRBJ2-1 gives the full variable domain: DGGITQSPKYLFRKEGQNVTLSCEQNLNHDAMYWYRQDPGQGLRLIYYSQIVNDFQKGDIAEGYSVSREKKESFPLTVTSAQKNPTAFYLCASRFRGEQFFGPGTRLTVL.

This clone turned up a few times. V gene TRBV4-1 combines with J gene TRBJ1-1, with D unresolved. Germline V CDR1 and CDR2: MGHRA, YSYEKL. This CDR3 comprises 13 residues. With 3 bases removed from V and 3 bases from J, the gap between germline ends came to 8 bases. The CDR3 region is CASSQTLDTEAFF. In DNA, the CDR3 is TGCGCCAGCAGCCAGACTCTAGACACTGAAGCTTTCTTT.

This clone occurred once. The chain couples TRBV6-5 to TRBJ2-5; 7 positions match TRBD2. This CDR3 region has 15 residues. Trimming cost V 5 bases and J 3 bases; bases outside gene matches: 9. CDR1 is MNHEY and CDR2 is SVGAGI in the germline V gene. In DNA, the CDR3 is TGTGCCAGCAGTACACCACGGCGGGGGAAAGAGACCCAGTACTTC. Its protein product is CASSTPRRGKETQYF.

This clone was detected ten times or more. V is TRBV6-4 and J is TRBJ2-1, with 8 bases identical to TRBD2. Germline loops: CDR1 MRHNA, CDR2 SNTAGT. The CDR3 is 13 amino acids. With V trimmed by 5 bases and J by 3 bases, 0 bases remained unmatched. CDR3 sequence reads: CASSSGSYNEQFF. The DNA for the CDR3 is TGTGCCAGCAGTAGCGGGAGCTACAATGAGCAGTTCTTC.

The chain carries TRBV30 and TRBJ2-5, with 9 bases identical to TRBD2. Germline CDR1 GTSNPN, CDR2 SVGIG (reference sequence). The length of the CDR3 is 14 residues. With V trimmed by 5 bases and J by 5 bases, 9 bases remained unmatched. CDR3 nucleotides: TGTGCCTGGTCCCCGGGACTAGCAGGGGAGACCCAGTACTTC. Translation: CAWSPGLAGETQYF.

This rearrangement joins TRBV7-9 to TRBJ2-1, with 10 bases fitting TRBD2. This CDR3 has 15 amino acids. CDR1 is SEHNR and CDR2 is FQNEAQ in the germline V gene (reference sequence). Losses at the gene ends were 5 bases for V and 9 bases for J; bases not matched to a gene: 10. The CDR3 loop is CASSPLAGAAVEQFF. The CDR3 DNA reads as TGTGCCAGCAGCCCTCTAGCGGGAGCGGCTGTTGAGCAGTTCTTC.